The 27 T cell receptor beta chains given below trace back to one sample, sequenced in a study of T cell repertoires in cytomegalovirus infection. Each CDR3 protein gets one entry after TCRdb re-called the reads with MiXCR. The sample holds fewer than 350,000 distinct CDR3 sequences, around 9.5% seen once. The specimen sequenced was PBMCs. These receptors came from a human donor in good health (CMV status not recorded). Some clones in this sample may be carry-over from other donors' samples.

A remark on this clonotype: The junction departs from germline at one end; a sequencing error may be responsible. J is TRBJ2-1 and V is TRBV27; D call uncertain. The CDR3 consists of 16 residues. The V gene's germline CDR1 is MNHEY and CDR2 SMNVEV (reference sequence). The CDR3 DNA reads as TGTGCCGGCAGTGTCTTCACCCGAGTCGCATACAATGAGCAGTTCTTC. Translated: CAGSVFTRVAYNEQFF.

The chain joins TRBV7-9 to TRBJ2-2, with 8 bases identical to TRBD2. The germline gives CDR1 SEHNR, CDR2 FQNEAQ (reference sequence). CDR3 size: 15 residues. Trimming took 3 bases from V and 4 from J; bases not matched to a gene: 4. The CDR3 DNA reads TGTGCCAGCAGCTTGACTAGCGCGGGCACCGGGGAGCTGTTTTTT. It translates to CASSLTSAGTGELFF.

In this sample, this clonotype turned up a few times. The CDR3 region has the DNA TGTGCCAGCAGCCCTAGTGGGCTCTCTCTGAGTCGGTACACCTTC. It codes for CASSPSGLSLSRYTF. The gene calls are TRBV11-1 and TRBJ1-2; no clear D. From germline, CDR1 is SGHAT and CDR2 FQDESV (reference sequence). This CDR3 has 15 residues. The V and J ends lost 5 bases and 11 bases respectively, with 24 bases between them.

This clonotype was detected ten times or more. CDR3 sequence (DNA): TGCGCCAGCACCTCCCGGGACTCCTCTTCGTACGAGCAGTACTTC. Amino acids: CASTSRDSSSYEQYF. V and J are TRBV10-2 and TRBJ2-7, with a possible D match to TRBD2 (6 bases). V lost 7 bases to trimming and J lost 4 bases, with 20 bases between them. CDR1 WSHSY and CDR2 SAAADI come from the germline V gene. This CDR3 has 15 amino acids.

In its sample, this clonotype was seen a few times. The chain carries TRBV7-2 and TRBJ2-7, with D maybe TRBD1 (6 bases). CDR1 and CDR2 (germline): SGHTA, FQGNSA. V lost 5 bases to trimming and J lost 6 bases, with 14 bases between them. The CDR3 runs 13 residues. This chain's CDR3 is CASSGGALGEQYF. CDR3 in DNA: TGTGCCAGCAGCGGGGGCGCCCTTGGCGAGCAGTACTTC.

This clonotype was picked up many times. This chain connects TRBV7-2 to TRBJ2-3; TRBD2 agrees at 12 bases. Germline assignment: CDR1 SGHTA and CDR2 FQGNSA. This CDR3 region has 16 residues. Trimming removed 5 bases from V and 2 bases from J; junction bases left unmatched: 5. The CDR3 loop is CASSPLAGGPTDTQYF. CDR3 sequence (DNA): TGTGCCAGCAGCCCACTAGCGGGGGGCCCCACAGATACGCAGTATTTT.

The chain has TRBV20-1 and TRBJ2-3; D is possibly TRBD2 (5 bases). V lost 3 bases and J 0 bases, leaving 13 bases between the germline ends. The CDR3 is made up of 15 amino acids. Germline V gene sequence: CDR1 DFQATT, CDR2 SNEGSKA (reference sequence). CDR3 sequence reads: CSARERRRSTDTQYF. DNA of the CDR3: TGCAGTGCTAGGGAAAGGAGGCGTAGCACAGATACGCAGTATTTT.

This clonotype was found many times. J is TRBJ1-2 and V is TRBV7-2; no firm D call. This CDR3 has 15 amino acids. V was shortened by 2 bases and J by 0 bases, with 10 bases between the two germline ends. The germline CDR1 and CDR2 sequences are SGHTA and FQGNSA. CDR3 amino acids: CASSLISDPNYGYTF. The DNA for the CDR3 is TGTGCCAGCAGCTTAATTTCAGACCCTAACTATGGCTACACCTTC.

V gene TRBV10-1 combines with J gene TRBJ2-5; perhaps TRBD2 as D (6 bases). CDR1 and CDR2 (germline): WNHNN, SYGVQD (reference sequence). The CDR3 spans 14 residues. The V and J ends lost 4 bases and 2 bases respectively, with 11 bases between them. CDR3 DNA: TGCGCCAGCAGTGGATTAGCGGATCAAGAGACCCAGTACTTC. As protein: CASSGLADQETQYF.

This clonotype has a count of ten or more. V usage is TRBV6-5 and J usage is TRBJ2-7; 11 bases fit TRBD1. Germline lookup yields CDR1 MNHEY and CDR2 SVGAGI. This CDR3 region has 17 residues. J lost 3 bases, V lost 3 bases, and 10 bases had no gene match. The CDR3 protein is CASSYSTPGTGGYEQYF. CDR3 coding DNA: TGTGCCAGCAGTTATTCTACTCCCGGGACAGGGGGCTACGAGCAGTACTTC.

CDR3 loop: CASRTGGLQETQYF. CDR3 DNA sequence: TGTGCCAGCAGGACAGGGGGCCTCCAAGAGACCCAGTACTTC. The chain recombines TRBV6-6 with TRBJ2-5; 10 nucleotides agree with TRBD1. The ends lost 6 bases at V and 1 base at J; junction bases unmatched: 2. The CDR3 is 14 amino acids. The V gene's germline CDR1 is MNHNY and CDR2 SVGAGI (reference sequence).

This clonotype was picked up many times. A clone one base away is much larger, so this may be a read error. The V gene is TRBV25-1, the J gene TRBJ1-1; the D is unclear. V lost 4 bases and J lost 0, with 3 bases in between. The CDR3 contains 12 residues. Germline assignment: CDR1 MGHDK and CDR2 SYGVNS. The CDR3: CASSGVNTEAFF. The CDR3 bases are TGTGCCAGCAGTGGGGTGAACACTGAAGCTTTCTTT.

In its sample, this clonotype was seen a few times. The J gene is TRBJ2-7, the V gene TRBV9; D is ambiguous. Germline CDR1 and CDR2: SGDLS and YYNGEE. This CDR3 has 13 amino acids. V lost 0 bases, J lost 3 bases, and 7 bases lay in between. CDR3 nucleotide sequence: TGTGCCAGCAGCGTAGATAGCAACTACGAGCAGTACTTC. Translation: CASSVDSNYEQYF.

V is TRBV20-1 and J is TRBJ1-2; the D is unclear. Germline V gives CDR1 DFQATT, CDR2 SNEGSKA (reference sequence). The V gene lost 1 base and the J gene lost 3 bases, with 6 bases spanning the gap. This CDR3 spans 12 amino acids. CDR3 in DNA: TGCAGTGCTAGAGCGCAGGACTATGGCTACACCTTC. Translating gives CSARAQDYGYTF.

In its sample, this clonotype was seen a few times. The gene calls are TRBV20-1 and TRBJ2-1, with D perhaps matching TRBD1 (6 bases). This CDR3 spans 13 amino acids. CDR1 is DFQATT, CDR2 SNEGSKA, per germline (reference sequence). Trimming stripped 4 bases from V and 5 bases from J, with 12 bases between. The DNA of the CDR3 is TGCAGTGCTATAAGACAGGACGACAATGAGCAGTTCTTC. Residues: CSAIRQDDNEQFF.

The V and J genes are TRBV12-3 or TRBV12-4 and TRBJ1-6; D is perhaps TRBD1 (5 bases). The CDR3 has 15 residues. V was cut by 5 bases and J by 7 bases, with 15 bases left in between. For the CDR3, the DNA is TGTGCCAGCAGTCCAAAACAGGTTGGGAATTCACCCCTCCACTTT. This encodes CASSPKQVGNSPLHF.

Only a few counts were recorded for this clonotype. This chain connects TRBV5-4 to TRBJ1-1; possible D gene TRBD1, 5 bases. V gave up 0 bases and J gave up 1 base, with 13 bases separating them. The germline V gene encodes CDR1 SGHNT and CDR2 YYREEE (reference sequence). This CDR3 spans 16 amino acids. The CDR3 is CASSLDPGLGNTEAFF. CDR3 coding DNA: TGTGCCAGCAGCTTGGATCCGGGACTGGGGAACACTGAAGCTTTCTTT. The complete variable domain, with remaining parts taken from reference TRBV5-4 and TRBJ1-1, reads ETGVTQSPTHLIKTRGQQVTLRCSSQSGHNTVSWYQQALGQGPQFIFQYYREEENGRGNFPPRFSGLQFPNYSSELNVNALELDDSALYLCASSLDPGLGNTEAFFGQGTRLTVV.

The gene calls are TRBV7-2 and TRBJ2-7; D is unresolved. V lost 5 bases, J lost 0 bases, and 11 bases lay in between. The CDR3 is 14 residues long. Per the germline V gene, CDR1 is SGHTA and CDR2 is FQGNSA. CDR3 amino acids: CASSTRSSSYEQYF. CDR3 sequence (DNA): TGTGCCAGCAGCACTCGGAGCTCCTCCTACGAGCAGTACTTC.

This clonotype has ten or more counts. This chain uses TRBV10-3 with TRBJ1-1; the match to TRBD1 covers 7 bases. Trimming took 6 bases from V and 0 from J; bases not matched to a gene: 4. Germline V gene sequence: CDR1 ENHRY, CDR2 SYGVKD. The CDR3 totals 14 residues. The CDR3 region is CAIRGTVLNTEAFF. CDR3 bases: TGTGCCATCAGAGGGACAGTATTGAACACTGAAGCTTTCTTT.

This clonotype was observed at least ten times. The CDR3 bases are TGTGCCAGCAGCTTACTTCAGGGGTGGGAGACCCAGTACTTC. Translation gives CASSLLQGWETQYF. The chain recombines TRBV7-9 with TRBJ2-5, with D tentatively TRBD1 (6 bases). Germline CDR1 SEHNR, CDR2 FQNEAQ (reference sequence). This CDR3 comprises 14 residues. The germline V and J ends were trimmed by 2 bases and 5 bases, with 12 bases remaining between them.

The V gene is TRBV7-8, the J gene TRBJ1-1; D remains unclear. V was cut by 1 base and J by 8 bases, with 14 bases left in between. Germline values: CDR1 SGHVS, CDR2 FQNEAQ. The CDR3 spans 14 residues. CDR3 in DNA: TGTGCCAGCAGCTTAGGTCCCCGAATATTGGAAGCTTTCTTT. Its protein product is CASSLGPRILEAFF.

This clonotype came up a few times. The rearrangement uses TRBV3-1 and TRBJ2-4; TRBD1 matches 7 bases. The ends lost 4 bases at V and 7 bases at J; junction bases unmatched: 4. Germline V gene sequence: CDR1 LGHDT, CDR2 YNNKEL (reference sequence). The CDR3 sequence is 13 residues long. The CDR3 loop reads CASSPQGLNIQYF. Here the CDR3 DNA reads TGTGCCAGCAGCCCACAGGGGTTGAACATTCAGTACTTC.

This chain joins TRBV30 and TRBJ2-4, with D maybe TRBD1 (5 bases). The CDR3 extends over 15 amino acids. Germline CDR1 reads GTSNPN; CDR2 reads SVGIG (reference sequence). Between the trimmed V and J ends, which lost 0 bases and 8 bases, there was a span of 17 bases. The CDR3 loop reads CAWSVGHLELDIQYF. Written as DNA, the CDR3 is TGTGCCTGGAGTGTCGGACACCTGGAATTAGACATTCAGTACTTC.

This clonotype was counted between two and nine times. The rearrangement joins TRBV25-1 to TRBJ1-1; 7 bases match TRBD1. V lost 8 bases, J lost 8 bases, and 8 bases stayed unmatched. Germline V gives CDR1 MGHDK, CDR2 SYGVNS. The CDR3 totals 12 residues. CDR3 residues: CASGQLTGEAFF. The CDR3 bases are TGTGCCAGCGGACAATTGACAGGGGAAGCTTTCTTT.

This clonotype came up a few times. The chain joins TRBV20-1 to TRBJ1-5; D ambiguous. The V gene lost 1 base and the J gene lost 0 bases, with 7 bases spanning the gap. The CDR3 length is 14 residues. Germline V gives CDR1 DFQATT, CDR2 SNEGSKA (reference sequence). The CDR3 DNA reads as TGCAGTGCTAGAGTACCCGGTAGCAATCAGCCCCAGCATTTT. Its translation: CSARVPGSNQPQHF.

The chain joins TRBV7-9 to TRBJ2-5; TRBD1 might be the D (5 bases). There are 13 residues in the CDR3. From germline, CDR1 is SEHNR and CDR2 FQNEAQ (reference sequence). The V gene lost 8 bases and the J gene lost 5 bases, with 15 bases spanning the gap. Here the CDR3 reads CASVEGVYETQYF. For the CDR3, the DNA is TGTGCCAGCGTAGAAGGGGTATACGAGACCCAGTACTTC.

This clonotype was picked up a small number of times. The chain carries TRBV5-6 and TRBJ2-5; the D gene is possibly TRBD1 (7 bases). The CDR3 sequence is 14 residues long. Trimming took off 3 bases at V and 4 bases at J, with 13 bases between the two ends. Germline V gene sequence: CDR1 SGHDT, CDR2 YYEEEE. Here the CDR3 reads CASSSQGGGETQYF. The CDR3 bases are TGTGCCAGCAGCTCGCAGGGGGGAGGAGAGACCCAGTACTTC.